The 29 T cell receptor beta chains listed next were all sequenced from one sample in a study of read filtering for tumor transcriptome and immune sequencing. The library was built from around 400 ng RNA with molecular barcoded adaptors for alpha/delta and beta/gamma chains. TCRdb used MiXCR to reprocess the reads, holding one entry per CDR3 protein. The sample yields around 140,000 distinct CDR3 sequences, around 14% seen once. Sequenced sample: a population of CD138-negative cells sorted from bone marrow. The source is a donor at least 40 years old with multiple myeloma.

For this clonotype: A much bigger clone sits one base away, suggesting this may be a read error. Here the CDR3 omits its conserved ending phenylalanine or tryptophan, so a read error is the likely source. V gene TRBV11-2 combines with J gene TRBJ2-7; D is possibly TRBD2 (5 bases). This CDR3 is 13 amino acids long. The germline V gene has CDR1 SGHAT and CDR2 FQNNGV. V lost 2 bases, J lost 2 bases, and 7 bases lay in between. CDR3 sequence (DNA): TGTGCCAGCAGCTTATCCGGGGCCTACGAGCAGTACATC. It encodes CASSLSGAYEQYI.

This clonotype was recorded many times. The rearrangement links TRBV15 to TRBJ2-1; 8 nucleotides agree with TRBD1. This CDR3 is built from 13 residues. V lost 3 bases, J lost 8 bases, and 3 bases stayed unmatched. In germline, CDR1 is LNHNV, CDR2 YYDKDF (reference sequence). This CDR3 reads CATSRDRVDEQFF. The CDR3 region has the DNA TGTGCCACCAGCAGGGACAGGGTTGATGAGCAGTTCTTC. Drawing the rest from reference TRBV15 and TRBJ2-1, the complete variable domain is DAMVIQNPRYQVTQFGKPVTLSCSQTLNHNVMYWYQQKSSQAPKLLFHYYDKDFNNEADTPDNFQSRRPNTSFCFLDIRSPGLGDTAMYLCATSRDRVDEQFFGPGTRLTVL.

This clonotype occurred a few times. V gene TRBV12-3 or TRBV12-4 combines with J gene TRBJ1-3; D might be TRBD1 (6 bases). The V end was cut by 6 bases, the J end by 0 bases, with 12 bases between. CDR3 length equals 15 residues. DNA for the CDR3: TGTGCCAGCAGGAATACAGGGATCTCTGGAAACACCATATATTTT. It translates to CASRNTGISGNTIYF.

This clonotype was seen repeatedly, ten times or more. This chain's CDR3 is CASSLGIEGSDTQYF. The CDR3 DNA reads as TGTGCCAGCAGTTTGGGTATCGAGGGGTCAGATACGCAGTATTTT. The chain combines TRBV7-6 with TRBJ2-3; perhaps D is TRBD1 or TRBD2 (5 bases each). This CDR3 has 15 amino acids. Germline V gene data show CDR1 as SGHVS and CDR2 as FNYEAQ. V was trimmed by 6 bases and J by 4 bases, leaving 17 bases between them.

In its sample, this clonotype was seen many times. The gene calls are TRBV19 and TRBJ1-5; D gene ambiguous. Between the trimmed V and J ends, which lost 7 bases and 9 bases, there was a span of 16 bases. Germline V gene lookup returns CDR1 LNHDA and CDR2 SQIVND (reference sequence). This CDR3 is built from 13 residues. CDR3 DNA: TGTGCCAGTACTAAAGAGGGCAGTCGGCCCCAGCATTTT. It translates to CASTKEGSRPQHF.

Comment on this clonotype: At one boundary the junction diverges from the germline segment, which might be a read error. The genes are TRBV6-4 and TRBJ2-3; 9 positions agree with TRBD2. The CDR3 totals 13 residues. Germline CDR1 and CDR2: MRHNA and SNTAGT. The CDR3 bases are TGTGCCAGCAGTCGGCGGGGGGGAGATACGCAGTGTTTT. Protein: CASSRRGGDTQCF.

Ten or more counts support this clonotype. The rearrangement joins TRBV12-3 or TRBV12-4 to TRBJ2-3; TRBD2 might be the D (6 bases). There are 16 residues in the CDR3. Deletions cut 6 bases from V and 1 base from J, with 17 bases between. The CDR3 region has the DNA TGTGCCAGCAGGGGGGGTGGGGCCTTCGGCACAGATACGCAGTATTTT. Amino acid sequence: CASRGGGAFGTDTQYF.

This clonotype was counted ten times or more. The genes are TRBV30 and TRBJ1-5; D gene unclear. The CDR3 is 13 amino acids. Looked up from germline, CDR1 is GTSNPN and CDR2 is SVGIG (reference sequence). The ends were cut back, 0 bases at V and 9 bases at J, with 12 bases in the middle. The CDR3 DNA follows: TGTGCCTGGAGTGTAGCCAGCAATAGGCCCCAGCATTTT. Translated, it gives CAWSVASNRPQHF.

Many counts were recorded for this clonotype. V usage is TRBV7-9 and J usage is TRBJ1-1; 7 nucleotides line up with TRBD1. V was pared by 5 bases and J by 1 base, with 4 bases of the junction left unmatched. The CDR3 loop spans 14 amino acids. CDR1 and CDR2 (germline): SEHNR, FQNEAQ (reference sequence). As DNA, the CDR3 is TGTGCCAGCAGCCCCGCAGGGGGGAACACTGAAGCTTTCTTT. Amino acid sequence: CASSPAGGNTEAFF.

The chain joins TRBV6-6 to TRBJ2-1, with D hard to call. The germline CDR1 and CDR2 sequences are MNHNY and SVGAGI (reference sequence). This CDR3 has 11 residues. V was cut by 11 bases and J by 8 bases, with 13 bases left in between. The CDR3 bases are TGTGCCTGCGTAAGGGTGGATGAGCAGTTCTTC. Translation: CACVRVDEQFF.

About this clonotype itself: Since a much larger clone is just one base distant, this may be a read error. The CDR3 region has the DNA TGTGCCAGCAGCCCGGACAGGTTTACAGATACGCAGTATTTT. Encoded protein: CASSPDRFTDTQYF. The rearrangement links TRBV4-2 to TRBJ2-3; TRBD1 matches at 7 bases. J was trimmed by 3 bases and V by 4 bases; bases with no gene match: 4. There are 14 residues in the CDR3. Germline V gene lookup returns CDR1 LGHNA and CDR2 YNFKEQ.

Ten or more counts support this clonotype. This chain links TRBV3-1 with TRBJ2-2; D gene unclear. The CDR3 runs 12 residues. CDR1 and CDR2 (germline): LGHDT, YNNKEL (reference sequence). Deletions cut 7 bases from V and 4 bases from J, with 7 bases between. CDR3 residues: CASTPGTGELFF. For the CDR3, the DNA is TGTGCCAGCACCCCGGGCACCGGGGAGCTGTTTTTT.

This clonotype has a count of ten or more. V and J are TRBV11-1 and TRBJ2-5, with D perhaps assigned TRBD1 or TRBD2 (5 bases each). Germline values: CDR1 SGHAT, CDR2 FQDESV (reference sequence). The CDR3 totals 13 residues. Deletions cut 0 bases from V and 6 bases from J, with 8 bases between. The CDR3 here is CASSLATGQTQYF. The CDR3 nucleotides are TGTGCCAGCAGCTTAGCGACGGGGCAGACCCAGTACTTC. Based on the CDR3 plus reference TRBV11-1 and TRBJ2-5, the full variable domain is EAEVAQSPRYKITEKSQAVAFWCDPISGHATLYWYRQILGQGPELLVQFQDESVVDDSQLPKDRFSAERLKGVDSTLKIQPAELGDSAMYLCASSLATGQTQYFGPGTRLLVL.

This clonotype was counted at least ten times. The rearrangement links TRBV7-3 to TRBJ2-1, with unresolved D. This CDR3 is built from 16 residues. Germline CDR1 and CDR2: SGHTA and FQGTGA. Deletions cut 1 base from V and 0 bases from J, with 10 bases between. CDR3 bases: TGTGCCAGCAGCTTAAATAGCCAGAGCTCCTACAATGAGCAGTTCTTC. It encodes CASSLNSQSSYNEQFF.

This clonotype occurred many times. The chain combines TRBV20-1 with TRBJ2-7; 13 nucleotides agree with TRBD2. Per germline, CDR1 DFQATT and CDR2 SNEGSKA (reference sequence). The CDR3 has 15 residues. J was trimmed by 7 bases and V by 2 bases; bases with no gene match: 8. The chain's CDR3 is CSARSRTSGRREQYF. The CDR3 DNA sequence: TGCAGTGCTAGATCCCGGACTAGCGGGAGACGTGAGCAGTACTTC.

This clonotype occurred a few times. This clone may be a read error of a much larger clone one base away. The CDR3 sequence is CASSPQGHTEASF. The CDR3 bases are TGTGCCAGCAGCCCACAGGGGCACACTGAAGCTTCCTTT. The chain uses TRBV5-6 and TRBJ1-1; 7 nucleotides align to TRBD1. This CDR3 has 13 residues. Per germline, CDR1 SGHDT and CDR2 YYEEEE. The whole variable domain, filled in from reference TRBV5-6 and TRBJ1-1, reads DAGVTQSPTHLIKTRGQQVTLRCSPKSGHDTVSWYQQALGQGPQFIFQYYEEEERQRGNFPDRFSGHQFPNYSSELNVNALLLGDSALYLCASSPQGHTEASFGQGTRLTVV.

This clonotype was counted a few times. The chain links TRBV10-3 to TRBJ2-7, with a possible D match to TRBD1 (5 bases). The V and J ends lost 3 bases and 0 bases respectively, with 12 bases between them. The CDR3 runs 15 residues. Germline lookup yields CDR1 ENHRY and CDR2 SYGVKD. CDR3 protein: CAISDTDRASYEQYF. The CDR3 region has the DNA TGTGCCATCAGTGATACAGACAGAGCCTCCTACGAGCAGTACTTC.

This clonotype was counted many times. The genes are TRBV5-1 and TRBJ2-1; maybe TRBD2 (5 bases). The germline CDR1 and CDR2 sequences are SGHRS and YFSETQ. The CDR3 runs to 14 residues. V lost 4 bases and J 13 bases, leaving 21 bases between the germline ends. The CDR3, as DNA: TGCGCCAGCAGCGTCGGACTCTCCCCCCCGGGACAGTTCTTC. This encodes CASSVGLSPPGQFF. Looking up the rest from reference TRBV5-1 and TRBJ2-1 gives the full variable domain: KAGVTQTPRYLIKTRGQQVTLSCSPISGHRSVSWYQQTPGQGLQFLFEYFSETQRNKGNFPGRFSGRQFSNSRSEMNVSTLELGDSALYLCASSVGLSPPGQFFGPGTRLTVL.

In this sample, this clonotype turned up many times. The chain links TRBV6-2 or TRBV6-3 to TRBJ1-1; 7 bases fit TRBD1. V lost 0 bases, J lost 3 bases, and 7 bases stayed unmatched. Germline V gene sequence: CDR1 MNHEY, CDR2 SVGEGT. CDR3 length: 16 amino acids. The CDR3 here is CASSYSLTGEDTEAFF. CDR3 DNA: TGTGCCAGCAGTTACTCCCTAACAGGGGAAGACACTGAAGCTTTCTTT.

This clonotype has at least ten counts. The rearrangement uses TRBV4-3 and TRBJ2-1; a weak D match, TRBD1 (6 bases). V dropped 3 bases and J dropped 8 bases, with 17 bases sitting between them. In germline, CDR1 is LGHNA, CDR2 YSLEER. The CDR3 extends over 15 amino acids. DNA for the CDR3: TGCGCCAGCAGCCAGAACCAGGGGAAGGGCGATGAGCAGTTCTTC. Translation: CASSQNQGKGDEQFF.

This clonotype was counted ten times or more. The chain recombines TRBV5-1 with TRBJ1-5; D is uncertain. The CDR3 contains 16 residues. The V gene lost 4 bases and the J gene lost 0 bases, with 14 bases spanning the gap. Germline V gene sequence: CDR1 SGHRS, CDR2 YFSETQ. The CDR3, as DNA: TGCGCCAGCAGCCCGGGTCCAGCAGATAGCAATCAGCCCCAGCATTTT. This translates into CASSPGPADSNQPQHF.

This clonotype has at least ten counts. The rearrangement links TRBV5-1 to TRBJ2-5, with 8 bases aligning to TRBD1. J was trimmed by 5 bases and V by 2 bases; bases with no gene match: 5. Germline CDR1 SGHRS, CDR2 YFSETQ. The CDR3 has 14 residues. The CDR3 loop reads CASSLTGGKETQYF. The CDR3 nucleotides are TGCGCCAGCAGCTTAACAGGGGGGAAGGAGACCCAGTACTTC.

This clonotype was detected only a few times. V usage is TRBV7-9 and J usage is TRBJ2-3; TRBD1 matches 7 bases. Losses at the gene ends were 3 bases for V and 0 bases for J; bases not matched to a gene: 3. This CDR3 has 15 residues. The germline CDR1 and CDR2 sequences are SEHNR and FQNEAQ (reference sequence). The CDR3 loop reads CASSFMGQSTDTQYF. For the CDR3, the DNA is TGTGCCAGCAGCTTCATGGGACAGAGCACAGATACGCAGTATTTT.

This clonotype was found many times. The chain uses TRBV5-6 and TRBJ1-1; D ambiguous. Germline V CDR1 and CDR2: SGHDT, YYEEEE. This CDR3 is built from 13 residues. Deletions cut 3 bases from V and 0 bases from J, with 6 bases between. CDR3 nucleotides: TGTGCCAGCAGCTCTACCATGAACACTGAAGCTTTCTTT. Encoded protein: CASSSTMNTEAFF. The full variable domain, completed using reference TRBV5-6 and TRBJ1-1, is DAGVTQSPTHLIKTRGQQVTLRCSPKSGHDTVSWYQQALGQGPQFIFQYYEEEERQRGNFPDRFSGHQFPNYSSELNVNALLLGDSALYLCASSSTMNTEAFFGQGTRLTVV.

This clonotype was seen at least ten times. The chain employs TRBV20-1 and TRBJ2-5, with 11 bases aligning to TRBD2. V shed 4 bases, J shed 5 bases, and the junction held 3 bases outside the gene matches. This CDR3 comprises 13 residues. The germline gives CDR1 DFQATT, CDR2 SNEGSKA (reference sequence). The CDR3 region is CSAMTSGTETQYF. Here the CDR3 DNA reads TGCAGTGCTATGACTAGCGGGACCGAGACCCAGTACTTC.

This clonotype was seen at least ten times. V usage is TRBV3-1 and J usage is TRBJ2-2; TRBD2 agrees at 13 bases. Germline CDR1 and CDR2: LGHDT and YNNKEL (reference sequence). The CDR3 totals 22 residues. Trimming removed 1 base from V and 4 bases from J; junction bases left unmatched: 18. The CDR3 coding sequence is TGTGCCAGCAGCCAAGCGCTAACGGGGGCTCCGGGACTAGCGGGATTCACCGGGGAGCTGTTTTTT. It yields the protein CASSQALTGAPGLAGFTGELFF.

Only a few counts were recorded for this clonotype. A much larger clone lies one base from this, so it may be a read error. The DNA of the CDR3 is TGTGCCTGGAGTATCCGCCGCCCGACCAAAGTAAATCGGCCCCAGCATTTT. It translates to CAWSIRRPTKVNRPQHF. The chain recombines TRBV30 with TRBJ1-5; D is undetermined. This CDR3 has 17 amino acids. Germline V gene sequence: CDR1 GTSNPN, CDR2 SVGIG (reference sequence).

This clonotype has only a few counts. A much larger clone differs by one base, so this may be a read error. The J gene is TRBJ1-5, the V gene TRBV6-6, with 8 bases matching TRBD1. Germline-derived CDR1 and CDR2 are MNHNY and SVGAGI (reference sequence). The CDR3 consists of 14 residues. CDR3: CASRGQAFNRPQHF. DNA of the CDR3: TGTGCCAGCAGGGGACAGGCCTTCAATCGGCCCCAGCATTTT.

As to this clonotype: At one end, the junction sequence differs from germline, possibly due to a read error. The V gene is TRBV24-1, the J gene TRBJ2-2, with D perhaps TRBD2 (5 bases). Germline-derived CDR1 and CDR2 are KGHDR and SFDVKD. CDR3 length: 15 amino acids. The DNA for the CDR3 is TGTGCCACCAGTGATTTTAGCAGTTACACCGGGGAGCTGCTTTTT. As protein: CATSDFSSYTGELLF.